The 30 T cell receptor beta chains below were found in one sample sequenced in a study of CD8+CD57+ T cells in acquired aplastic anemia. The template for TCR beta VDJ and CDR3 sequence profiling was genomic DNA. TCRdb fed the reads into MiXCR, producing one record per CDR3 protein. The data hold under 350,000 distinct CDR3 sequences, with roughly 59% observed a single time. Sequenced patients had shown CD8+CD57+ cell expansion by flow cytometry. The specimen was sorted CD4+, CD8+, or CD8+CD57+ T cells (not recorded which) from PBMCs. All receptors come from a human donor with aplastic anemia.

This chain links TRBV5-1 with TRBJ2-2; possible D gene TRBD2, 6 bases. The V and J ends lost 6 bases and 4 bases respectively, with 7 bases between them. CDR1 is SGHRS and CDR2 is YFSETQ in the germline V gene. CDR3 length: 12 residues. This chain's CDR3 is CASTGSTGELFF. CDR3 nucleotides: TGCGCCAGCACCGGGAGCACCGGGGAGCTGTTTTTT. Full variable domain (rest looked up from reference TRBV5-1 and TRBJ2-2): KAGVTQTPRYLIKTRGQQVTLSCSPISGHRSVSWYQQTPGQGLQFLFEYFSETQRNKGNFPGRFSGRQFSNSRSEMNVSTLELGDSALYLCASTGSTGELFFGEGSRLTVL.

This clonotype was seen repeatedly, ten times or more. The gene calls are TRBV12-3 or TRBV12-4 and TRBJ2-3, with D perhaps matching TRBD1 or TRBD2 (5 bases each). The CDR3 length is 15 residues. V was trimmed by 8 bases and J by 1 base, leaving 16 bases between them. CDR3 residues: CASGTPSYGTDTQYF. The CDR3 DNA reads as TGTGCCAGCGGGACCCCCTCCTATGGCACAGATACGCAGTATTTT.

This chain links TRBV2 with TRBJ1-4, with D unresolved. Trimming took 7 bases from V and 7 from J, leaving 19 bases between them. The CDR3 covers 15 residues. Germline-derived CDR1 and CDR2 are SNHLY and FYNNEI. The CDR3 is CASTLRAVLSEKLFF. In nucleotides, the CDR3 is TGTGCCAGCACCCTGCGGGCAGTCCTATCTGAAAAACTGTTTTTT.

The chain uses TRBV10-3 and TRBJ2-7, with D possibly matching TRBD2 (6 bases). This CDR3 contains 19 residues. Germline V gene sequence: CDR1 ENHRY, CDR2 SYGVKD. The ends were cut back, 1 base at V and 6 bases at J, with 28 bases in the middle. The CDR3 DNA reads TGTGCCATCAGTGAGTTGCAGGCGCAGTCTCAGCGGGCCGACTGCGAGCAGTACTTC. Encoded protein: CAISELQAQSQRADCEQYF.

J is TRBJ2-2 and V is TRBV7-3; D not resolved. Trimming shortened V by 2 bases and J by 10 bases, and 17 bases separated the two germline ends. The CDR3 length is 15 residues. Germline V lookup: CDR1 SGHTA, CDR2 FQGTGA. CDR3 residues: CASSLGLLGPAELFF. CDR3 nucleotides: TGTGCCAGCAGCTTAGGCCTGCTCGGACCGGCGGAGCTGTTTTTT.

This clonotype was seen repeatedly, ten times or more. The chain recombines TRBV5-1 with TRBJ1-1, with TRBD1 identical over 7 bases. The CDR3 sequence is 17 residues long. Germline V gene lookup returns CDR1 SGHRS and CDR2 YFSETQ. The junction had 9 bases not matched to a gene; V was cut back by 0 bases and J by 1 base. The CDR3: CASSLAIGRTGNTEAFF. In nucleotides, the CDR3 is TGCGCCAGCAGCTTGGCTATAGGTCGGACAGGGAACACTGAAGCTTTCTTT.

V is TRBV5-1 and J is TRBJ2-1, with TRBD2 as a possible D gene (7 bases). Germline CDR1 SGHRS, CDR2 YFSETQ. The V end was cut by 6 bases, the J end by 7 bases, with 17 bases between. The CDR3 length is 14 residues. CDR3 protein: CASNEGGGGNEQFF. The CDR3 region has the DNA TGCGCCAGCAACGAAGGAGGGGGGGGAAATGAGCAGTTCTTC.

This clonotype was observed many times. The chain has TRBV29-1 and TRBJ1-2, with no clear D. The V end was cut by 7 bases, the J end by 3 bases, with 15 bases between. Germline lookup yields CDR1 SQVTM and CDR2 ANQGSEA. The CDR3 extends over 13 amino acids. The CDR3 reads CSAEGPGDYGYTF. CDR3 nucleotides: TGCAGCGCCGAGGGTCCTGGTGACTATGGCTACACCTTC.

Regarding this clonotype: This CDR3 fails to terminate in the conserved phenylalanine or tryptophan, so it likely reflects a read error. The chain uses TRBV9 and TRBJ2-1, with D possibly TRBD1 on 6 matching bases. CDR3 length: 14 residues. Germline V gene sequence: CDR1 SGDLS, CDR2 YYNGEE. Trimming left V 7 bases short and J 3 bases short, with 14 bases between. CDR3 coding DNA: TGTGCCAGCGGTTCAGACAGGTACTACAATGAGCAGTTCAGA. Its translation: CASGSDRYYNEQFR.

This clonotype was detected ten times or more. The chain combines TRBV5-1 with TRBJ2-7; 8 nucleotides match TRBD1. The length of the CDR3 is 14 residues. V gave up 3 bases and J gave up 3 bases; unmatched junction bases: 5. Germline V gene lookup returns CDR1 SGHRS and CDR2 YFSETQ. The chain's CDR3 is CASSSGDRNYEQYF. The CDR3 DNA follows: TGCGCCAGCAGCTCGGGGGACAGGAACTACGAGCAGTACTTC.

The chain couples TRBV12-3 or TRBV12-4 to TRBJ2-2, with TRBD1 matching over 10 bases. The J segment lost 5 bases and the V segment lost 4 bases, leaving 10 bases of the junction unmatched. This CDR3 is 17 amino acids long. The CDR3 DNA sequence: TGTGCCAGCAGTTACAACCCGGGACAGGGGTTGACCGGGGAGCTGTTTTTT. It yields the protein CASSYNPGQGLTGELFF.

The DNA for the CDR3 is TGTGCCAGCATCTACAAGTCGGGAGGTGGGAGGTTTACAGATACGCAGTATTTT. It encodes CASIYKSGGGRFTDTQYF. The chain links TRBV12-3 or TRBV12-4 to TRBJ2-3; the match to TRBD2 covers 7 bases. Unmatched junction bases numbered 19, after V lost 7 bases and J lost 3 bases. This CDR3 spans 18 amino acids.

The V and J genes are TRBV19 and TRBJ1-1; D possibly corresponds to TRBD1 (5 bases). The CDR3 spans 15 residues. Per the germline V gene, CDR1 is LNHDA and CDR2 is SQIVND (reference sequence). Deletions cut 3 bases from V and 2 bases from J, with 13 bases between. The CDR3 reads CASSMGRGVNTEAFF. Written as DNA, the CDR3 is TGTGCCAGTAGTATGGGGAGGGGCGTTAACACTGAAGCTTTCTTT.

Comment on this clonotype: One end of the junction is discordant with germline, which a read error may explain. This chain joins TRBV2 and TRBJ2-1; 9 positions match TRBD2. Germline CDR1 reads SNHLY; CDR2 reads FYNNEI. The CDR3 extends over 13 amino acids. The DNA of the CDR3 is TGTGCCAGCAGTGAAGATGGGCGGGGGGGTTTGCTCTTC. Translated: CASSEDGRGGLLF.

This clonotype was seen more than once but under ten times. The chain has TRBV5-8 and TRBJ1-3; D uncertain. With 5 bases removed from V and 8 bases from J, the gap between germline ends came to 11 bases. Germline V gene lookup returns CDR1 SGHTS and CDR2 YDEGEE. The CDR3 is made up of 12 amino acids. The chain's CDR3 is CASRQNSHTIYF. CDR3 DNA: TGTGCCAGCAGACAAAATAGCCACACCATATATTTT.

This chain's CDR3 is CATSLRSSTDTQYF. DNA for the CDR3: TGTGCCACCAGTTTGAGGTCCAGCACAGATACGCAGTATTTT. The genes are TRBV24-1 and TRBJ2-3; no reliable D call. The V and J ends lost 6 bases and 0 bases respectively, with 9 bases between them. Germline V CDR1 and CDR2: KGHDR, SFDVKD. The CDR3 extends over 14 amino acids.

The chain employs TRBV24-1 and TRBJ2-1; 13 bases are shared with TRBD2. The germline V gene has CDR1 KGHDR and CDR2 SFDVKD. Trimming removed 2 bases from V and 6 bases from J; junction bases left unmatched: 9. This CDR3 is built from 18 residues. The CDR3 nucleotides read TGTGCCACCAGTGATTCCGGGACTAGCGGGATCAGTGGCAATGAGCAGTTCTTC. Residues: CATSDSGTSGISGNEQFF.

CDR3 DNA: TGTGCCAGCAGCTTTGCTTGCGGCCGGCGCCAAGATACGCAGTATTTT. This codes for CASSFACGRRQDTQYF. The chain couples TRBV9 to TRBJ2-3; D is ambiguous. The CDR3 sequence is 16 residues long. CDR1 SGDLS and CDR2 YYNGEE come from the germline V gene. Deletions cut 4 bases from V and 5 bases from J, with 20 bases between.

The genes are TRBV7-9 and TRBJ2-5, with a weak D call TRBD2 (7 bases). CDR3 length: 14 residues. The V gene lost 3 bases and the J gene lost 5 bases, with 13 bases spanning the gap. Looked up from germline, CDR1 is SEHNR and CDR2 is FQNEAQ (reference sequence). The CDR3: CASSLGGGWETQYF. CDR3 bases: TGTGCCAGCAGCTTGGGCGGGGGCTGGGAGACCCAGTACTTC.

To note about this clonotype: Germline and junction disagree at one end, which may indicate a read error. The V and J genes are TRBV7-7 and TRBJ2-2; 7 positions agree with TRBD1. The germline V gene has CDR1 SSHAT and CDR2 FNYEAQ (reference sequence). This CDR3 comprises 13 residues. The CDR3 is CASSRDSTGELFF. CDR3 bases: TGTGCTAGCAGCCGGGACAGCACCGGGGAGCTGTTTTTT.

J is TRBJ1-2 and V is TRBV10-3, with no clear D. Trimming removed 10 bases at V and 8 bases at J, with 23 bases between. CDR3 length equals 14 residues. Germline loops: CDR1 ENHRY, CDR2 SYGVKD. The CDR3 DNA reads as TGTGCCACAATGACCGGGGAAAGTGAGTACGGCTACACCTTC. It codes for CATMTGESEYGYTF.

The CDR3 sequence: CASSSGPQGWTDTQYF. The DNA of the CDR3 is TGCGCCAGCAGCTCCGGACCCCAAGGCTGGACAGATACGCAGTATTTT. This chain connects TRBV5-1 to TRBJ2-3; D unclear. This CDR3 is 16 amino acids long. Germline values: CDR1 SGHRS, CDR2 YFSETQ. V lost 3 bases and J 3 bases, leaving 17 bases between the germline ends.

This clonotype was observed many times. The V and J genes are TRBV6-2 or TRBV6-3 and TRBJ2-3, with TRBD2 identical over 7 bases. V was clipped by 7 bases and J by 2 bases; unmatched bases: 6. Germline lookup yields CDR1 MNHEY and CDR2 SVGEGT. The CDR3 runs 14 residues. CDR3 amino acids: CASKTSYNTDTQYF. The CDR3, as DNA: TGTGCCAGCAAGACTAGCTACAACACAGATACGCAGTATTTT.

This clonotype was recorded many times. The rearrangement links TRBV20-1 to TRBJ1-2, with D perhaps TRBD1 (6 bases). The germline V and J ends were trimmed by 0 bases and 7 bases, with 18 bases remaining between them. Germline V CDR1 and CDR2: DFQATT, SNEGSKA (reference sequence). The length of the CDR3 is 15 residues. CDR3 nucleotides: TGCAGTGCTAGAGATACGGGGGCGCATGGACTTGGCTACACCTTC. It encodes CSARDTGAHGLGYTF.

CDR3 sequence: CASSSGQTNYGYTF. The CDR3 DNA reads as TGTGCCAGCAGCTCGGGACAAACAAACTATGGCTACACCTTC. The rearrangement links TRBV7-9 to TRBJ1-2, with a tentative D call TRBD1 (6 bases). This CDR3 has 14 amino acids. Germline V lookup: CDR1 SEHNR, CDR2 FQNEAQ (reference sequence). Trimming removed 4 bases from V and 2 bases from J, with 11 bases in between. The variable domain in full, with the rest retrieved from reference TRBV7-9 and TRBJ1-2, is DTGVSQNPRHKITKRGQNVTFRCDPISEHNRLYWYRQTLGQGPEFLTYFQNEAQLEKSRLLSDRFSAERPKGSFSTLEIQRTEQGDSAMYLCASSSGQTNYGYTFGSGTRLTVV.

The V call is TRBV10-3, the J call TRBJ1-1; unclear D gene. The germline CDR1 and CDR2 sequences are ENHRY and SYGVKD. V gave up 10 bases and J gave up 8 bases, with 20 bases separating them. The CDR3 runs 13 residues. As DNA, the CDR3 is TGTGCCAGTAGGGCGTGGAAGAGGTCGGAAGCTTTCTTT. Its translation: CASRAWKRSEAFF.

The sample holds a few counts of this clonotype. The V gene is TRBV2, the J gene TRBJ1-2; no reliable D call. CDR1 and CDR2 (germline): SNHLY, FYNNEI. CDR3 length equals 8 residues. V dropped 8 bases and J dropped 5 bases, with 0 bases sitting between them. The CDR3 loop reads CASYGYTF. In DNA, the CDR3 is TGTGCCAGCTATGGCTACACCTTC.

The chain is built from TRBV12-3 or TRBV12-4 and TRBJ2-7; the D gene is possibly TRBD2 (6 bases). V dropped 3 bases and J dropped 4 bases, with 7 bases sitting between them. This CDR3 is 12 amino acids long. The CDR3 DNA reads TGTGCCAGCAGTTTGACTAGTTACGAGCAGTACTTC. Protein sequence: CASSLTSYEQYF.

This clonotype was seen many times. The rearrangement joins TRBV10-3 to TRBJ2-3, with D hard to call. The V end was cut by 6 bases, the J end by 1 base, with 11 bases between. This CDR3 has 14 residues. Germline loops: CDR1 ENHRY, CDR2 SYGVKD. The CDR3 loop reads CAISVNMGTDTQYF. In DNA, the CDR3 is TGTGCCATCAGCGTGAATATGGGCACAGATACGCAGTATTTT.

The V gene is TRBV12-3 or TRBV12-4, the J gene TRBJ2-7, with unresolved D. V lost 3 bases and J lost 10, with 10 bases in between. The CDR3 loop spans 11 amino acids. As DNA, the CDR3 is TGTGCCAGCAGTTTGTTGAACAGACAGTACTTC. The encoded protein is CASSLLNRQYF.